This passage covers 3 T cell receptor beta chains from one sample sequenced in a study of graft-versus-host responses after intestinal transplantation. Profiling relied on immunoSEQ multiplex PCR, and the TCRdb table lists in-frame clones only, not all of them. This table holds 81,000 or so clones, around 93% found once. Antigen specificity for these receptors is unknown. Sequencing was performed on unstimulated CD8+ T cells sorted from spleen or lymph node cells, taken before transplant. These receptors were collected from a human donor who was the organ donor for an intestinal transplant.

This chain links TRBV5-5 with TRBJ1-2, with TRBD1 matching 7 bases. Germline trimming cut 1 base from V and 1 base from J; bases unmatched to any gene: 13. Germline-derived CDR1 and CDR2 are SGHKS and YYEKEE (reference sequence). CDR3 length: 18 residues. CDR3 sequence: CASSLILGTVRYNYGYTF. In DNA, the CDR3 is TGTGCCAGCAGCTTGATCCTTGGGACAGTTCGCTATAACTATGGCTACACCTTC.

The chain recombines TRBV7-9 with TRBJ2-1; D is unclear. Per the germline V gene, CDR1 is SEHNR and CDR2 is FQNEAQ (reference sequence). Trimming pared 0 bases from V and 1 base from J, leaving 10 bases between. CDR3 length equals 16 residues. The CDR3 is CASSLAYATSYNEQFF. The DNA for the CDR3 is TGTGCCAGCAGCTTAGCGTACGCGACATCCTACAATGAGCAGTTCTTC. The variable domain in full, completed from reference TRBV7-9 and TRBJ2-1, reads DTGVSQNPRHKITKRGQNVTFRCDPISEHNRLYWYRQTLGQGPEFLTYFQNEAQLEKSRLLSDRFSAERPKGSFSTLEIQRTEQGDSAMYLCASSLAYATSYNEQFFGPGTRLTVL.

The rearrangement links TRBV4-1 to TRBJ2-7; weak D call: TRBD1 (5 bases). The CDR3 is 15 residues long. Germline CDR1 MGHRA, CDR2 YSYEKL. V was pared by 0 bases and J by 2 bases, with 11 bases between. CDR3 sequence (DNA): TGCGCCAGCAGCCAAGATCTGGCAGGGACCTACGAGCAGTACTTC. Translated: CASSQDLAGTYEQYF.